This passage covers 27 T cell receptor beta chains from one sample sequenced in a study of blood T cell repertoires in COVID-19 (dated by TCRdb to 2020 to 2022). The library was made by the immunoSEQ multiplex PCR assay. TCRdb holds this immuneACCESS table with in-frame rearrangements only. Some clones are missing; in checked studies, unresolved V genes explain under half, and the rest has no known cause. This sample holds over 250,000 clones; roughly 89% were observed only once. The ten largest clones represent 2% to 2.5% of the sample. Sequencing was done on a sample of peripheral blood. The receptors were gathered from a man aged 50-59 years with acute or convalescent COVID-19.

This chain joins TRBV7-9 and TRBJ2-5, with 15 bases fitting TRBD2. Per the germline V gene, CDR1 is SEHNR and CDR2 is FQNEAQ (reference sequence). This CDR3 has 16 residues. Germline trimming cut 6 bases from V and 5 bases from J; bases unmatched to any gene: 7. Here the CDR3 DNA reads TGTGCCAGCAGTCCCTGGACTAGCGGGGGGGCCGAGACCCAGTACTTC. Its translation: CASSPWTSGGAETQYF.

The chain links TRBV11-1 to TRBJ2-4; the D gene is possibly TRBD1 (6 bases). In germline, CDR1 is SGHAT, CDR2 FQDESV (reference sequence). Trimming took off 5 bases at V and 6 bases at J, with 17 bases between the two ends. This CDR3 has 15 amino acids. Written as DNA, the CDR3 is TGTGCCAGCAGCGCAAGTCAGGGGTCTGTAAACATTCAGTACTTC. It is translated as CASSASQGSVNIQYF.

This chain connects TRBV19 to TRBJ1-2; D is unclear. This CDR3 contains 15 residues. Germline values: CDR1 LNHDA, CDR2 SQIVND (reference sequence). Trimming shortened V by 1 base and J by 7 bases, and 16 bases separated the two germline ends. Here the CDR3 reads CASSIVGRKASGYTF. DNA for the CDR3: TGTGCCAGTAGTATAGTAGGCAGGAAAGCAAGTGGCTACACCTTC. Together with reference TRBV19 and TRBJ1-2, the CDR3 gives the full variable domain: DGGITQSPKYLFRKEGQNVTLSCEQNLNHDAMYWYRQDPGQGLRLIYYSQIVNDFQKGDIAEGYSVSREKKESFPLTVTSAQKNPTAFYLCASSIVGRKASGYTFGSGTRLTVV.

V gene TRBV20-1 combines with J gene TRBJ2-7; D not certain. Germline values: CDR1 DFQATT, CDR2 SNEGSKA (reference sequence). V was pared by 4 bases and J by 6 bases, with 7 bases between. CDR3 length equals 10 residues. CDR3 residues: CSAKGVEQYF. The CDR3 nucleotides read TGCAGTGCTAAAGGAGTCGAGCAGTACTTC.

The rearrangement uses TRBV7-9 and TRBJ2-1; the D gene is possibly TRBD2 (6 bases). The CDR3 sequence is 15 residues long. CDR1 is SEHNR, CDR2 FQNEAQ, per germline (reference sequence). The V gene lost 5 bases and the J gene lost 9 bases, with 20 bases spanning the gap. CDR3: CASSLGDGGKGEQFF. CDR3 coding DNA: TGTGCCAGCAGCCTGGGGGACGGGGGAAAGGGTGAGCAGTTCTTC.

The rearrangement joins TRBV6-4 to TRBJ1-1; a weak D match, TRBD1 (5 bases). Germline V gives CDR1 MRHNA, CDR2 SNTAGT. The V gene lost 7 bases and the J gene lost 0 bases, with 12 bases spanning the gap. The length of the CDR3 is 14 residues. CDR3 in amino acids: CASKVTRVNTEAFF. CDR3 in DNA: TGTGCCAGCAAAGTCACCAGGGTGAACACTGAAGCTTTCTTT.

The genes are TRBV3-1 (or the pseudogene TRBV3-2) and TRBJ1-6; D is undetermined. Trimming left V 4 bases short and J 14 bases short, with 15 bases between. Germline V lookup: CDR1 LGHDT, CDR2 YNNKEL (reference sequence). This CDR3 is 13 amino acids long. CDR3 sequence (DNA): TGTGCCAGCAGCCTCGGGGATGGCGGGACCCTCCACTTT. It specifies CASSLGDGGTLHF.

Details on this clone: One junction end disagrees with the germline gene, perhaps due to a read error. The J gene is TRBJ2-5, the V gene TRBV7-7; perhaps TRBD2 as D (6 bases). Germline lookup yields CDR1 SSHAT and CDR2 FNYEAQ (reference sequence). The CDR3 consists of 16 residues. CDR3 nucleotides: TGTGCTAGCAGCTTAGGTTGGAACAGCGGGCAAGAGACCCAGTACTTC. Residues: CASSLGWNSGQETQYF.

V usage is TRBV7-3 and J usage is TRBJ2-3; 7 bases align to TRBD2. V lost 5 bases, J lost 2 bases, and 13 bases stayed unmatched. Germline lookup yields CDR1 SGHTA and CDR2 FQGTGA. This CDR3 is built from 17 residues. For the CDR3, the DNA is TGTGCCAGCAGCGTAGCCTCTAGCGGACCTAACACAGATACGCAGTATTTT. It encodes CASSVASSGPNTDTQYF.

The DNA for the CDR3 is TGTGCCAGCAGCTTCCGACAGGGAGATTCACCCCTCCACTTT. Translating it yields CASSFRQGDSPLHF. The chain has TRBV7-9 and TRBJ1-6; 7 positions match TRBD1. Germline V gene lookup returns CDR1 SEHNR and CDR2 FQNEAQ (reference sequence). The CDR3 loop spans 14 amino acids. J gave up 8 bases and V 3 bases, and 4 bases lay outside the gene matches. Using reference TRBV7-9 and TRBJ1-6 for the parts outside the CDR3, the full variable domain is DTGVSQNPRHKITKRGQNVTFRCDPISEHNRLYWYRQTLGQGPEFLTYFQNEAQLEKSRLLSDRFSAERPKGSFSTLEIQRTEQGDSAMYLCASSFRQGDSPLHFGNGTRLTVT.

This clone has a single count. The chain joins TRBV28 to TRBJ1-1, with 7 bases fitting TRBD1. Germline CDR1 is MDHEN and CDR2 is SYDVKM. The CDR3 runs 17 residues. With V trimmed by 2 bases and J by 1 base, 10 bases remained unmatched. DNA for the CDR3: TGTGCCAGCAGTTTACCCACAGGGGCCGGTGAGAACACTGAAGCTTTCTTT. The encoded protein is CASSLPTGAGENTEAFF.

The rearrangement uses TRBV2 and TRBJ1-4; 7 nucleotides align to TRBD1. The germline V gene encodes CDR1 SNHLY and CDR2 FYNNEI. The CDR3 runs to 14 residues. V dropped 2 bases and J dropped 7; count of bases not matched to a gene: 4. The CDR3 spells CASSEQGGLEKLFF. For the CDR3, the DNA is TGTGCCAGCAGTGAACAGGGGGGACTTGAAAAACTGTTTTTT.

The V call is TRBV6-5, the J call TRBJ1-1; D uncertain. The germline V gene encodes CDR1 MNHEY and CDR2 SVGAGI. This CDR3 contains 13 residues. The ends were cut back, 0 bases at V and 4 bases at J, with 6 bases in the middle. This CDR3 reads CASSYSRLTEAFF. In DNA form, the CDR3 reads TGTGCCAGCAGTTACTCCCGACTCACTGAAGCTTTCTTT.

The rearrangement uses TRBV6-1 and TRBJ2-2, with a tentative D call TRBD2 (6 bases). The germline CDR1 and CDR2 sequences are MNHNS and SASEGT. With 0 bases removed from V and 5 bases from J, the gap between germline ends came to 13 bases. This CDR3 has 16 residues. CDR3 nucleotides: TGTGCCAGCAGTGAAGCGGCGGGGCGGGGAACCGGGGAGCTGTTTTTT. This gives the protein CASSEAAGRGTGELFF.

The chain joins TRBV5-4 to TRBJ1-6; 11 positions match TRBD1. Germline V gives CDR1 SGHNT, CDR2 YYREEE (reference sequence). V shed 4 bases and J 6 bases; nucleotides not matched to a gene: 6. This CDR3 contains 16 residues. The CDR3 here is CASSSRDRGFNSPLHF. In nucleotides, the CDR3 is TGTGCCAGCAGCAGCCGGGACAGGGGGTTTAATTCACCCCTCCACTTT.

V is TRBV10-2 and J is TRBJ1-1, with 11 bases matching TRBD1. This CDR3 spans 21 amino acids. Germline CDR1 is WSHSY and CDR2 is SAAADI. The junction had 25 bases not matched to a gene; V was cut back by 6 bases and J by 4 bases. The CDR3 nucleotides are TGCGCCAGCAGGGACGATTTGAGGGAGACCCGGACAGGGGGCTGGAGCACTGAAGCTTTCTTT. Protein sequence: CASRDDLRETRTGGWSTEAFF.

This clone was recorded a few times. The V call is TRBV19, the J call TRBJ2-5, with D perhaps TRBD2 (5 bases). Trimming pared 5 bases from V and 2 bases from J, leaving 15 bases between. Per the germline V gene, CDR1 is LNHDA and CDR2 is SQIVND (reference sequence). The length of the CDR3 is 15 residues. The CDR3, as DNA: TGTGCCAGTAGTGCTCGCACGGGGTCTCAAGAGACCCAGTACTTC. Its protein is CASSARTGSQETQYF.

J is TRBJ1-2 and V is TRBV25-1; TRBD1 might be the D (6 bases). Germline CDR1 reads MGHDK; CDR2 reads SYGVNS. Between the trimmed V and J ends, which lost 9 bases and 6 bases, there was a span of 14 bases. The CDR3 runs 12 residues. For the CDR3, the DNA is TGTGCCAGTGCCTTTTCAGGGGATGGCTACACCTTC. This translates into CASAFSGDGYTF.

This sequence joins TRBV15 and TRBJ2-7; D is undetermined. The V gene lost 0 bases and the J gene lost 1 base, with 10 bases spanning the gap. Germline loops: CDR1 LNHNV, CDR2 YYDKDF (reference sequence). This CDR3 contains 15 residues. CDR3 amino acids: CATSRDLEASYEQYF. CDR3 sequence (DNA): TGTGCCACCAGCAGAGATTTGGAAGCGTCCTACGAGCAGTACTTC.

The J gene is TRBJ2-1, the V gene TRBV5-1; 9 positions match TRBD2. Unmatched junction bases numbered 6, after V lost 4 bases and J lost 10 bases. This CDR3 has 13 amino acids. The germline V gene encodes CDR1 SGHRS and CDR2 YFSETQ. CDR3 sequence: CASSEPTSGEQFF. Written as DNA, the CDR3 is TGCGCCAGCAGCGAGCCTACTAGCGGGGAGCAGTTCTTC.

The CDR3 sequence is CASSLPSGILYF. The CDR3 nucleotides are TGTGCCAGCAGTTTGCCCTCCGGGATCCTATACTTC. The chain employs TRBV28 and TRBJ2-7; tentative D call: TRBD2 (5 bases). V was shortened by 3 bases and J by 13 bases, with 16 bases between the two germline ends. The CDR3 spans 12 residues. Germline loops: CDR1 MDHEN, CDR2 SYDVKM.

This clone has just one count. The CDR3 sequence is CSVIYYPGGFGQPQHF. The CDR3 nucleotides are TGCAGCGTCATATACTACCCAGGGGGCTTCGGGCAGCCCCAGCATTTT. The chain employs TRBV29-1 and TRBJ1-5; TRBD1 matches at 8 bases. With V trimmed by 6 bases and J by 7 bases, 17 bases remained unmatched. Germline-derived CDR1 and CDR2 are SQVTM and ANQGSEA. The CDR3 is 16 residues long. The full variable domain, rest sourced from reference TRBV29-1 and TRBJ1-5, is SAVISQKPSRDICQRGTSLTIQCQVDSQVTMMFWYRQQPGQSLTLIATANQGSEATYESGFVIDKFPISRPNLTFSTLTVSNMSPEDSSIYLCSVIYYPGGFGQPQHFGDGTRLSIL.

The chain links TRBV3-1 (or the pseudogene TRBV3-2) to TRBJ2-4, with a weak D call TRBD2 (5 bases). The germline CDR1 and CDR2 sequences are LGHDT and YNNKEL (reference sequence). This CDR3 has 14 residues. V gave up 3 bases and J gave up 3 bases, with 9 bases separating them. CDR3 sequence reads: CASSQEVGKNIQYF. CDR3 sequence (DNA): TGTGCCAGCAGCCAGGAGGTAGGCAAAAACATTCAGTACTTC.

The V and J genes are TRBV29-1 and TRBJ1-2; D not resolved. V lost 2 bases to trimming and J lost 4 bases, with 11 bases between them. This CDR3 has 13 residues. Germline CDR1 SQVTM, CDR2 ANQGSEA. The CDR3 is CSVEHQSLYGYTF. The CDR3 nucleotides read TGCAGCGTTGAACACCAAAGCCTCTATGGCTACACCTTC.

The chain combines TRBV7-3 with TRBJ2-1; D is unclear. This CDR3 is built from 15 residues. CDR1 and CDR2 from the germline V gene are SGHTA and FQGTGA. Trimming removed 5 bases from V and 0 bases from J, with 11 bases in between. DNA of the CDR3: TGTGCCAGCAGCCCCCGATCTAACTCCTACAATGAGCAGTTCTTC. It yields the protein CASSPRSNSYNEQFF.

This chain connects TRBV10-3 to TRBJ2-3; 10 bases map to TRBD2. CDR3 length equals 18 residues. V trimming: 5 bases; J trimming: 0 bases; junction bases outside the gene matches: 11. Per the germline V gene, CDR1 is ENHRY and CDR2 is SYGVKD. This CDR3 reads CAISRTPSGGGSTDTQYF. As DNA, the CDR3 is TGTGCCATCAGTCGAACCCCGAGCGGGGGGGGGAGCACAGATACGCAGTATTTT.

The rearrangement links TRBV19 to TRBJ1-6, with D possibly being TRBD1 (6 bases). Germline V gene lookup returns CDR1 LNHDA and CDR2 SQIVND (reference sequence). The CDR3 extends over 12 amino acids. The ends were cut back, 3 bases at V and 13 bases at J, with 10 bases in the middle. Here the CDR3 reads CASSITGLPLHF. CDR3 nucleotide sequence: TGTGCCAGTAGTATCACAGGGCTTCCCCTCCACTTT.